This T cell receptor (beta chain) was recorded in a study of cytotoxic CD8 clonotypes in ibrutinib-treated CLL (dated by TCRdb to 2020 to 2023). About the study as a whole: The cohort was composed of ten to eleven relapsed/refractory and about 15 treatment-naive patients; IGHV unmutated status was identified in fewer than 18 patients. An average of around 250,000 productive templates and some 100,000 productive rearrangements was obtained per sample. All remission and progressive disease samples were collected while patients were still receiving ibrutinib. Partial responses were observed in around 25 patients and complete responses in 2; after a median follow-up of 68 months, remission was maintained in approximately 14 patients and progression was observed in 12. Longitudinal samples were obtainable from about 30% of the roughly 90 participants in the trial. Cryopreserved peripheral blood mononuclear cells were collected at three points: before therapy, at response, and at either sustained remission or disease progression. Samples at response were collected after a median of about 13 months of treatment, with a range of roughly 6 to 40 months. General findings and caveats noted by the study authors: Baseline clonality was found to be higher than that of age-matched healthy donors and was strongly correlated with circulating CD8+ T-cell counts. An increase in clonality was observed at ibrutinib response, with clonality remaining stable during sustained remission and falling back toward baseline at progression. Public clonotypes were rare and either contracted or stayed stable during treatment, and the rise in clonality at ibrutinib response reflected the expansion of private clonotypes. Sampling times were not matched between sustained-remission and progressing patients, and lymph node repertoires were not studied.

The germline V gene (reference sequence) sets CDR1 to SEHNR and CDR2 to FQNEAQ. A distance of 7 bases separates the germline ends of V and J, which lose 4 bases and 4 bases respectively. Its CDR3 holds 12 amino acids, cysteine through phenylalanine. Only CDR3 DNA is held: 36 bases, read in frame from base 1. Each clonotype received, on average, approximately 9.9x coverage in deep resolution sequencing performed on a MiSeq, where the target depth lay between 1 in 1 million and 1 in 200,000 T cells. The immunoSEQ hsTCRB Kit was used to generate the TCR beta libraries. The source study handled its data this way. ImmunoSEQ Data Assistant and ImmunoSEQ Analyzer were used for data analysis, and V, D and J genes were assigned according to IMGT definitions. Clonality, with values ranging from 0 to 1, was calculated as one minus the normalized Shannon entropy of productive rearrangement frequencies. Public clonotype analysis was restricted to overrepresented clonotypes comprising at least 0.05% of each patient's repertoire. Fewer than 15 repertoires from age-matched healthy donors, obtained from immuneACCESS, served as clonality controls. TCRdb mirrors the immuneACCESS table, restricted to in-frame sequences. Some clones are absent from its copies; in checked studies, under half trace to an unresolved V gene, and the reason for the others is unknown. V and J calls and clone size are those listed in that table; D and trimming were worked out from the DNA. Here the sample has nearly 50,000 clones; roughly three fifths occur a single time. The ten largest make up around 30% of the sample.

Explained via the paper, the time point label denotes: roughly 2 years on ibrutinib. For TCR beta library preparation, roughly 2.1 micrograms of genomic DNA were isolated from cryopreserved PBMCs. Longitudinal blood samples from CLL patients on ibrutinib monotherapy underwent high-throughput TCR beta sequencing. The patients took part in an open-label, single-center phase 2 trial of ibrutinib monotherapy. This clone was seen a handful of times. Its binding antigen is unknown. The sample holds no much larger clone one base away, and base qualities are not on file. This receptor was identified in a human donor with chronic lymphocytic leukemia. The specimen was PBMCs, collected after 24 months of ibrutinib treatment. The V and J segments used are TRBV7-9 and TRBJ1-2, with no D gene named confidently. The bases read TGTGCCAGCAGCTCCCAGTCCTATGGCTACACCTTC. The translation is CASSSQSYGYTF.